The 31 T cell receptor beta chains in this list originate from one sample, sequenced in a study of blood T cells in healthy people across ages. The authors ran a second PCR of roughly 6 to 11 cycles using a sample-barcoded 5' primer and a J-beta primer mix. TCRdb reprocessed the 5' RACE reads with MiXCR, giving one entry per CDR3 protein. The sample consists of nearly 1 million distinct CDR3 sequences, about 53% of them appearing once. Sequenced material: blood. The receptor set was obtained from a woman aged 55 to 70 in good health.

The CDR3 DNA follows: TGTGCCAGCAGTTTCGGTGGCGGGGGTGGCTACACCTTC. Protein product: CASSFGGGGGYTF. This chain uses TRBV27 with TRBJ1-2; possibly TRBD1 for D (5 bases). Germline V gene data show CDR1 as MNHEY and CDR2 as SMNVEV (reference sequence). The V end was cut by 3 bases, the J end by 7 bases, with 12 bases between. The CDR3 length is 13 residues.

The gene calls are TRBV2 and TRBJ2-3; D is perhaps TRBD1 or TRBD2 (5 bases each). The CDR3 length is 15 residues. Germline V gene data show CDR1 as SNHLY and CDR2 as FYNNEI. Trimming took 5 bases from V and 6 from J, leaving 18 bases between them. The CDR3 loop reads CASSSGTAATDTQYF. In DNA form, the CDR3 reads TGTGCCAGCAGTTCCGGGACGGCTGCAACCGATACGCAGTATTTT.

The V and J genes are TRBV6-1 and TRBJ1-2; no firm D call. The length of the CDR3 is 13 residues. Trimming shortened V by 2 bases and J by 5 bases, and 9 bases separated the two germline ends. Germline V CDR1 and CDR2: MNHNS, SASEGT. CDR3 loop: CASSELAGYGYTF. The DNA of the CDR3 is TGTGCCAGCAGTGAACTCGCGGGTTATGGCTACACCTTC.

The chain employs TRBV28 and TRBJ2-7; maybe TRBD1 (5 bases). The germline gives CDR1 MDHEN, CDR2 SYDVKM. CDR3 size: 15 residues. V lost 2 bases to trimming and J lost 2 bases, with 13 bases between them. The CDR3 loop is CASSLTGHKTYEQYF. The CDR3 DNA sequence: TGTGCCAGCAGTTTAACTGGACATAAAACCTACGAGCAGTACTTC.

The rearrangement links TRBV7-2 to TRBJ1-4, with unresolved D. The CDR3 has 14 residues. Trimming left V 5 bases short and J 5 bases short, with 12 bases between. Germline CDR1 and CDR2: SGHTA and FQGNSA. The CDR3 nucleotides read TGTGCCAGCAGCCCCGGGATGAGGAATGAAAAACTGTTTTTT. Its protein is CASSPGMRNEKLFF.

The rearrangement uses TRBV10-3 and TRBJ2-7, with D possibly matching TRBD1 (6 bases). There are 16 residues in the CDR3. The V end lost 0 bases, the J end lost 3 bases, and 15 bases lay between the germline ends. Germline V gene lookup returns CDR1 ENHRY and CDR2 SYGVKD. The CDR3 bases are TGTGCCATCAGTGAGTCGGGTACAGGGTGGTACTACGAGCAGTACTTC. Encoded protein: CAISESGTGWYYEQYF.

The chain uses TRBV20-1 and TRBJ2-7; D not resolved. CDR3 length: 14 residues. The V gene lost 3 bases and the J gene lost 0 bases, with 12 bases spanning the gap. Germline V gives CDR1 DFQATT, CDR2 SNEGSKA (reference sequence). The CDR3 DNA is TGCAGTGCTAGGGCCCTGAGGTTCTCCTACGAGCAGTACTTC. This codes for CSARALRFSYEQYF.

This sequence joins TRBV7-2 and TRBJ2-3; no firm D call. The CDR3 covers 15 residues. The germline V gene has CDR1 SGHTA and CDR2 FQGNSA. V lost 1 base and J lost 0, with 8 bases in between. Here the CDR3 reads CASSLGRFSTDTQYF. The CDR3 DNA is TGTGCCAGCAGCTTAGGCAGGTTTAGCACAGATACGCAGTATTTT.

This clonotype was seen only a few times. The J gene is TRBJ1-1, the V gene TRBV20-1, with a possible D match to TRBD1 (5 bases). Germline CDR1 reads DFQATT; CDR2 reads SNEGSKA (reference sequence). Trimming left V 1 base short and J 3 bases short, with 9 bases between. CDR3 length equals 13 residues. The CDR3 region is CSARGGGHTEAFF. In DNA form, the CDR3 reads TGCAGTGCTAGAGGCGGGGGTCACACTGAAGCTTTCTTT.

In nucleotides, the CDR3 is TGCGCCAGCAGCACAATCCTCGGGACTAGCGGCAATGAGCAGTTCTTC. Translated, it gives CASSTILGTSGNEQFF. J is TRBJ2-1 and V is TRBV4-3, with 11 bases matching TRBD2. V lost 5 bases, J lost 6 bases, and 9 bases stayed unmatched. From germline, CDR1 is LGHNA and CDR2 YSLEER. The CDR3 is 16 amino acids.

This clonotype turned up a few times. The rearrangement joins TRBV5-1 to TRBJ2-7; maybe TRBD1 (6 bases). V lost 5 bases to trimming and J lost 0 bases, with 15 bases between them. CDR3 length: 15 amino acids. In germline, CDR1 is SGHRS, CDR2 YFSETQ. In nucleotides, the CDR3 is TGCGCCAGCAGGAGACAGGCCACGGACTCCTACGAGCAGTACTTC. Its protein product is CASRRQATDSYEQYF. The whole variable domain, remainder taken from reference TRBV5-1 and TRBJ2-7, is KAGVTQTPRYLIKTRGQQVTLSCSPISGHRSVSWYQQTPGQGLQFLFEYFSETQRNKGNFPGRFSGRQFSNSRSEMNVSTLELGDSALYLCASRRQATDSYEQYFGPGTRLTVT.

The J gene is TRBJ2-5, the V gene TRBV3-1; a weak D match, TRBD1 (5 bases). CDR3 length: 14 amino acids. The germline V gene has CDR1 LGHDT and CDR2 YNNKEL (reference sequence). V was clipped by 4 bases and J by 11 bases, with 20 bases between them. The CDR3 reads CASSLSRDSSEQYF. In nucleotides, the CDR3 is TGTGCCAGCAGCCTTAGCAGGGATAGTAGTGAGCAGTACTTC.

The V and J genes are TRBV18 and TRBJ2-1, with 11 bases fitting TRBD2. There are 16 residues in the CDR3. Germline assignment: CDR1 KGHSH and CDR2 LQKENI. J gave up 6 bases and V 3 bases, and 7 bases lay outside the gene matches. Here the CDR3 reads CASSPQLAGVANEQFF. The CDR3 DNA reads TGTGCCAGCTCACCTCAACTAGCGGGAGTTGCCAATGAGCAGTTCTTC. The full variable domain, in which reference TRBV18 and TRBJ2-1 provide the parts outside the CDR3, is NAGVMQNPRHLVRRRGQEARLRCSPMKGHSHVYWYRQLPEEGLKFMVYLQKENIIDESGMPKERFSAEFPKEGPSILRIQQVVRGDSAAYFCASSPQLAGVANEQFFGPGTRLTVL.

The chain is built from TRBV6-2 or TRBV6-3 and TRBJ2-7, with TRBD1 matching over 8 bases. The CDR3 totals 14 residues. V lost 6 bases, J lost 4 bases, and 8 bases stayed unmatched. The V gene's germline CDR1 is MNHEY and CDR2 SVGEGT. Written as DNA, the CDR3 is TGTGCCAGCAGAGATCGGGACAGGAGATACGAGCAGTACTTC. Residues: CASRDRDRRYEQYF.

The V gene is TRBV27, the J gene TRBJ1-1, with TRBD1 matching over 9 bases. J was trimmed by 5 bases and V by 8 bases; bases with no gene match: 15. CDR1 MNHEY and CDR2 SMNVEV come from the germline V gene (reference sequence). The CDR3 totals 16 residues. The CDR3 region has the DNA TGTGCCAGCGGCCTATTTCGGGGACAGGGTCCTACTGAAGCTTTCTTT. This codes for CASGLFRGQGPTEAFF.

In this sample, this clonotype turned up a few times. The rearrangement joins TRBV28 to TRBJ2-6; perhaps TRBD2 as D (5 bases). The CDR3 contains 15 residues. The ends were cut back, 4 bases at V and 4 bases at J, with 11 bases in the middle. Per germline, CDR1 MDHEN and CDR2 SYDVKM. CDR3 nucleotide sequence: TGTGCCAGCAGTTCTAAGAGAGGGGGGGCCAACGTCCTGACTTTC. Amino acid sequence: CASSSKRGGANVLTF.

This chain joins TRBV11-3 and TRBJ2-5; perhaps TRBD2 as D (6 bases). Germline CDR1 reads SGHNT; CDR2 reads YENEEA. The CDR3 runs to 15 residues. V lost 5 bases and J 11 bases, leaving 24 bases between the germline ends. The CDR3 spells CASSLEGSPFREQYF. The CDR3 coding sequence is TGTGCCAGCAGCCTGGAGGGATCCCCCTTCCGGGAGCAGTACTTC.

This clonotype was seen once. The genes are TRBV7-8 and TRBJ1-5; D may be TRBD1 (5 bases). The CDR3 covers 21 residues. Trimming pared 2 bases from V and 0 bases from J, leaving 26 bases between. From germline, CDR1 is SGHVS and CDR2 FQNEAQ. In DNA form, the CDR3 reads TGTGCCAGCAGCTTAAGTATGTATGTGGACGTGGGGGAAAATAGCAATCAGCCCCAGCATTTT. This codes for CASSLSMYVDVGENSNQPQHF.

This clonotype was recorded only once. The chain is built from TRBV7-9 and TRBJ1-4; TRBD1 might be the D (5 bases). The V end lost 5 bases, the J end lost 11 bases, and 18 bases lay between the germline ends. The CDR3 covers 14 residues. The germline V gene has CDR1 SEHNR and CDR2 FQNEAQ (reference sequence). The CDR3 loop reads CASSQGVIGNKLFF. DNA for the CDR3: TGTGCCAGCAGCCAGGGAGTCATTGGCAACAAACTGTTTTTT.

This clonotype was seen more than once but under ten times. V gene TRBV20-1 combines with J gene TRBJ1-5; 7 bases are shared with TRBD1. The CDR3 is made up of 14 amino acids. CDR1 and CDR2 (germline): DFQATT, SNEGSKA (reference sequence). Trimming at V came to 7 bases and at J to 5 bases, leaving 11 bases not matched to a gene. Here the CDR3 reads CSVHPQGSYQPQHF. The CDR3 coding sequence is TGCAGTGTCCATCCACAGGGGAGTTATCAGCCCCAGCATTTT.

Of note for this clonotype: A much larger clone differs from this one at a single base, so this may be a read error. The V call is TRBV12-3 or TRBV12-4, the J call TRBJ2-1, with TRBD2 identical over 7 bases. This CDR3 spans 14 amino acids. DNA for the CDR3: TGTGCCGGCAGTTTGGGGGGGGGAAACAATGAGCAGTTCTTC. Translating gives CAGSLGGGNNEQFF.

The chain is built from TRBV9 and TRBJ1-1; no clear D gene. This CDR3 comprises 15 residues. The V end was cut by 0 bases, the J end by 3 bases, with 12 bases between. Germline-derived CDR1 and CDR2 are SGDLS and YYNGEE. The CDR3 bases are TGTGCCAGCAGCGTAGCCTCGGGGATATACACTGAAGCTTTCTTT. Its translation: CASSVASGIYTEAFF.

There are a few counts of this clonotype. The chain uses TRBV24-1 and TRBJ2-1; no reliable D call. Looked up from germline, CDR1 is KGHDR and CDR2 is SFDVKD. V shed 7 bases and J shed 4 bases, with 7 bases lying between them. The CDR3 consists of 12 residues. Here the CDR3 reads CATSEKYNEQFF. DNA of the CDR3: TGTGCCACCAGCGAGAAATACAATGAGCAGTTCTTC.

This rearrangement joins TRBV27 to TRBJ2-5; 9 bases line up with TRBD2. The DNA end is more similar to TRBJ2-7, so the J call may be wrong. Germline V gene sequence: CDR1 MNHEY, CDR2 SMNVEV (reference sequence). The length of the CDR3 is 14 residues. CDR3 in amino acids: CASAGLAPAYEQYF. CDR3 in DNA: TGTGCCAGCGCGGGACTAGCCCCAGCCTACGAGCAGTACTTC.

This sequence joins TRBV7-9 and TRBJ2-7; 8 bases fit TRBD2. Trimming cost V 4 bases and J 0 bases; bases outside gene matches: 5. The CDR3 is 15 residues long. Germline V CDR1 and CDR2: SEHNR, FQNEAQ (reference sequence). The CDR3 reads CASSSSGRFSYEQYF. The DNA of the CDR3 is TGTGCCAGCAGCTCGAGCGGGAGATTCTCCTACGAGCAGTACTTC.

This clonotype was recorded once. The genes are TRBV20-1 and TRBJ1-6; D is undetermined. Trimming cost V 6 bases and J 3 bases, with 18 bases left between them. Germline V gene sequence: CDR1 DFQATT, CDR2 SNEGSKA (reference sequence). The CDR3 consists of 16 residues. As DNA, the CDR3 is TGCAGTGCAGAGACCCTTGGTTCAGGCTATAATTCACCCCTCCACTTT. Translation: CSAETLGSGYNSPLHF.

The genes are TRBV7-2 and TRBJ2-1, with D unresolved. V was cut by 0 bases and J by 14 bases, with 14 bases left in between. Germline CDR1 is SGHTA and CDR2 is FQGNSA. This CDR3 has 13 amino acids. The CDR3 sequence: CASSLAPGRDKFF. CDR3 bases: TGTGCCAGCAGCTTAGCCCCGGGCCGCGACAAGTTCTTC. Drawing the rest from reference TRBV7-2 and TRBJ2-1, the complete variable domain is GAGVSQSPSNKVTEKGKDVELRCDPISGHTALYWYRQSLGQGLEFLIYFQGNSAPDKSGLPSDRFSAERTGGSVSTLTIQRTQQEDSAVYLCASSLAPGRDKFFGPGTRLTVL.

The chain employs TRBV12-3 or TRBV12-4 and TRBJ1-2; TRBD1 aligns across 7 bases. This CDR3 is built from 13 residues. Trimming at V came to 6 bases and at J to 6 bases, leaving 7 bases not matched to a gene. CDR3 sequence: CASRLRTGDGYTF. CDR3 sequence (DNA): TGTGCCAGCAGACTTAGGACAGGAGATGGCTACACCTTC.

This chain joins TRBV12-3 or TRBV12-4 and TRBJ2-5; 8 bases fit TRBD2. The CDR3 is 17 amino acids. The V and J ends lost 3 bases and 11 bases, in that order; junction bases with no gene match: 20. CDR3 coding DNA: TGTGCCAGCAGTTTTTCGGCGCTAGCGGGCGTTTACAATGAGCAGTACTTC. As protein: CASSFSALAGVYNEQYF.

This chain links TRBV27 with TRBJ2-7, with TRBD2 identical over 9 bases. V shed 5 bases and J 2 bases; nucleotides not matched to a gene: 7. The V gene's germline CDR1 is MNHEY and CDR2 SMNVEV (reference sequence). This CDR3 comprises 15 residues. Here the CDR3 DNA reads TGTGCCAGCAGTCAAATAGCGGGAGCGACCTACGAGCAGTACTTC. It encodes CASSQIAGATYEQYF.

This clonotype was found a few times. The V gene is TRBV6-4, the J gene TRBJ1-1, with D possibly being TRBD1 (5 bases). The V gene's germline CDR1 is MRHNA and CDR2 SNTAGT. This CDR3 region has 14 residues. V dropped 8 bases and J dropped 2 bases, with 15 bases sitting between them. This CDR3 is CASSPTQGNTEAFF. The CDR3, as DNA: TGTGCCAGCTCGCCGACCCAGGGTAACACTGAAGCTTTCTTT.